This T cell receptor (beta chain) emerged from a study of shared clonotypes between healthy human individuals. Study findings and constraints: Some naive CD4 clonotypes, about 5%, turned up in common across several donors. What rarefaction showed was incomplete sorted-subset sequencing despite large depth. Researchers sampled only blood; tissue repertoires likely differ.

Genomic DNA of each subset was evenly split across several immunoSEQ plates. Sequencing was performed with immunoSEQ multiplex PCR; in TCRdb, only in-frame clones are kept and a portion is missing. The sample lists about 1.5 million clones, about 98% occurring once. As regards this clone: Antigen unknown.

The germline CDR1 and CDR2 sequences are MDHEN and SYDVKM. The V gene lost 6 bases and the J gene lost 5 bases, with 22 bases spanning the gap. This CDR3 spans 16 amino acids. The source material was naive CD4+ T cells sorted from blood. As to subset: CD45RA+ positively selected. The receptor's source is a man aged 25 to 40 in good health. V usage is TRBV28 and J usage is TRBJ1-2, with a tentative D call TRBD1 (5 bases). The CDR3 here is CASSTHTGSRGYGYTF. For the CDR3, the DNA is TGTGCCAGCAGCACTCACACCGGGTCCCGGGGGTATGGCTACACCTTC.